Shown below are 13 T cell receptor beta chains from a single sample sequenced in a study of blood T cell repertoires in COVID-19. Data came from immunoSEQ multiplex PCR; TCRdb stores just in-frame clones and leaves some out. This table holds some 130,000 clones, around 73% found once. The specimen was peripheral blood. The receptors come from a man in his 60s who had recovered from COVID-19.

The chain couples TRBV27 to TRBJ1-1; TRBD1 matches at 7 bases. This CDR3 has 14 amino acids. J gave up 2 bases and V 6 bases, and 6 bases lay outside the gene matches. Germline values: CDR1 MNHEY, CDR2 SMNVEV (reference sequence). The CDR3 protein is CASRMDRFNTEAFF. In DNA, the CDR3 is TGTGCCAGCAGAATGGACAGGTTCAACACTGAAGCTTTCTTT.

CDR3 sequence reads: CASSIATGSRETQYF. In DNA form, the CDR3 reads TGTGCCAGTAGTATAGCGACAGGGTCGAGAGAGACCCAGTACTTC. V and J are TRBV19 and TRBJ2-5, with 7 bases that match TRBD1. This CDR3 contains 15 residues. From germline, CDR1 is LNHDA and CDR2 SQIVND (reference sequence). V lost 1 base, J lost 4 bases, and 6 bases stayed unmatched.

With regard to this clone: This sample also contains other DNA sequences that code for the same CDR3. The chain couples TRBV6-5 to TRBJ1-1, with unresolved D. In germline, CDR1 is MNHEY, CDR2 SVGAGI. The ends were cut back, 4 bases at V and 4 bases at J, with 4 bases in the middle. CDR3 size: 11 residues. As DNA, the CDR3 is TGTGCCAGCAGTTCCTTCACTGAAGCTTTCTTT. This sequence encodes CASSSFTEAFF.

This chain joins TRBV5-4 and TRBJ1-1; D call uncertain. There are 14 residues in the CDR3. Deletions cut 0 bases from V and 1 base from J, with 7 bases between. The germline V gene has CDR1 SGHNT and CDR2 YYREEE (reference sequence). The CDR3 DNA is TGTGCCAGCAGCTTGGCGGCGGCGAACACTGAAGCTTTCTTT. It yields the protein CASSLAAANTEAFF.

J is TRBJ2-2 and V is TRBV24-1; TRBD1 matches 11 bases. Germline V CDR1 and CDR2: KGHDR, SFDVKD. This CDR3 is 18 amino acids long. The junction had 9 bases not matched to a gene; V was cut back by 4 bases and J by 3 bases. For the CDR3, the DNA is TGTGCCACCAGTGAATTGGACAGGGGGCTAAAGGACACCGGGGAGCTGTTTTTT. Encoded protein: CATSELDRGLKDTGELFF.

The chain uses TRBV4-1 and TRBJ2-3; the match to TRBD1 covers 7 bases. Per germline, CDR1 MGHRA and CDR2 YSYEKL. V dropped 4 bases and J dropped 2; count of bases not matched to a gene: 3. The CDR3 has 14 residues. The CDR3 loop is CASSRTGATDTQYF. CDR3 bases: TGCGCCAGCAGCCGCACAGGGGCCACAGATACGCAGTATTTT.

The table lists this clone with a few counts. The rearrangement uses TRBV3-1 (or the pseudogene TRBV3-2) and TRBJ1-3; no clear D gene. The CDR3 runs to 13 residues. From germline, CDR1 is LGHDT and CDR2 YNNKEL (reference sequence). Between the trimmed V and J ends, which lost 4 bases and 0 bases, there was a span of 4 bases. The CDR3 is CASSPLSGNTIYF. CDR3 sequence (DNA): TGTGCCAGCAGCCCCCTCTCTGGAAACACCATATATTTT.

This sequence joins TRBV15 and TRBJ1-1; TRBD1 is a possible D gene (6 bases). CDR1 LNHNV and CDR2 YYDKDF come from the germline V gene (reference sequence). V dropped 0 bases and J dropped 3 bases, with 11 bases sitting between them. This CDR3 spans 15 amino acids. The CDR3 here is CATSRDWGRDTEAFF. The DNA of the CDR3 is TGTGCCACCAGCAGAGATTGGGGGCGGGACACTGAAGCTTTCTTT.

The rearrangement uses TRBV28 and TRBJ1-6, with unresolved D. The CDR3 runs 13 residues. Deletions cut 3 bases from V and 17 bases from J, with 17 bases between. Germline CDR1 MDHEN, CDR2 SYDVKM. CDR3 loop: CASSLSPEEAFHF. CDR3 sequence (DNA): TGTGCCAGCAGTTTGAGTCCAGAGGAGGCCTTCCACTTT.

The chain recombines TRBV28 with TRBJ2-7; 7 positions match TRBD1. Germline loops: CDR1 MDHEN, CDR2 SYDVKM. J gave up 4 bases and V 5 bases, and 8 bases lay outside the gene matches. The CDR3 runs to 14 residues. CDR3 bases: TGTGCCAGCAGTATTACAGGGGTAGTGTACGAGCAGTACTTC. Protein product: CASSITGVVYEQYF.

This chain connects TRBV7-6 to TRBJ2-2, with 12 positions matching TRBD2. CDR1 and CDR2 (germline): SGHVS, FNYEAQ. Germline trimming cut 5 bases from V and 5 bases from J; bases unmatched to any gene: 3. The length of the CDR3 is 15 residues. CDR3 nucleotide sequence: TGTGCCAGCAGCCCACTAGCGGGGGGAACCGGGGAGCTGTTTTTT. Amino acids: CASSPLAGGTGELFF.

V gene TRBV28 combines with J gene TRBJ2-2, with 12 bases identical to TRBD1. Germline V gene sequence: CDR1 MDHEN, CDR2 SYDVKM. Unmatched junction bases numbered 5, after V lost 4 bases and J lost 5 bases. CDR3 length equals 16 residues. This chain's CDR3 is CASSSGTGGRTGELFF. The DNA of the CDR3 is TGTGCCAGCAGTTCCGGGACAGGGGGCCGAACCGGGGAGCTGTTTTTT.

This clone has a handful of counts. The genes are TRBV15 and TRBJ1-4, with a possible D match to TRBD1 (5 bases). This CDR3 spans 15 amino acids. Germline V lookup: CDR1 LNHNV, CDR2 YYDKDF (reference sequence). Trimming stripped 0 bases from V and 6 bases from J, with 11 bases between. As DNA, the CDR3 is TGTGCCACCAGCAGAGATTCAGGGATCTATGAAAAACTGTTTTTT. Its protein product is CATSRDSGIYEKLFF.